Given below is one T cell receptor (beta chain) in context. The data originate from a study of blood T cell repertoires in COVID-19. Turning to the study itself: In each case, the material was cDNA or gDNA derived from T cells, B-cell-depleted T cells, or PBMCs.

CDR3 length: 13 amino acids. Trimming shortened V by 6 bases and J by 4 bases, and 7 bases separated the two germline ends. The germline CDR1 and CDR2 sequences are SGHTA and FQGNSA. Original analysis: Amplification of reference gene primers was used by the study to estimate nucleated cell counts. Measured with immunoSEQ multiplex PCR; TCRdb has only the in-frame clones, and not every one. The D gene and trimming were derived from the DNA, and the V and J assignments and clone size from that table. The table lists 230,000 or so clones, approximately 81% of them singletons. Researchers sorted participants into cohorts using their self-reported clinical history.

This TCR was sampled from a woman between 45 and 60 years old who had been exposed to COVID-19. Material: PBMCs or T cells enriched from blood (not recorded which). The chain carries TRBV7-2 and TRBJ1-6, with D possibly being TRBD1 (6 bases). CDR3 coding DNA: TGTGCCAGCAGTGGACAGTATAATTCACCCCTCCACTTT. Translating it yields CASSGQYNSPLHF.